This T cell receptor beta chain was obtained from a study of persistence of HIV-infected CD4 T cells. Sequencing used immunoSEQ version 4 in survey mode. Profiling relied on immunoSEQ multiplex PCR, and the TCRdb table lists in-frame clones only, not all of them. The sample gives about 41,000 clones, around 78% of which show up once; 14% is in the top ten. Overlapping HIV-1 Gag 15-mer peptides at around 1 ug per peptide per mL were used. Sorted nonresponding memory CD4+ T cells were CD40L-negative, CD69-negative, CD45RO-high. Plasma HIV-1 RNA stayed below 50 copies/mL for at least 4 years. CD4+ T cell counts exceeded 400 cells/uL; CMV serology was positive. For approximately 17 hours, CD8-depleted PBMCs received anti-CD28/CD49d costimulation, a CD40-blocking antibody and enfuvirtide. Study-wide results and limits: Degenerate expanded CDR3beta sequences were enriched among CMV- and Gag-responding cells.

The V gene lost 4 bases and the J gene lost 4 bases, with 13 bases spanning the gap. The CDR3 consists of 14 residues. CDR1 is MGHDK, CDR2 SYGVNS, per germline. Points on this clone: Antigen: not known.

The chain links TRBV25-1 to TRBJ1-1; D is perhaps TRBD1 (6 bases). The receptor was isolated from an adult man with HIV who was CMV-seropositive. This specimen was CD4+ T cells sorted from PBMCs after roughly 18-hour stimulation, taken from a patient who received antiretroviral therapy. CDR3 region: CASSAQGRPTEAFF. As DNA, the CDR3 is TGTGCCAGCAGTGCCCAGGGGCGCCCCACTGAAGCTTTCTTT.